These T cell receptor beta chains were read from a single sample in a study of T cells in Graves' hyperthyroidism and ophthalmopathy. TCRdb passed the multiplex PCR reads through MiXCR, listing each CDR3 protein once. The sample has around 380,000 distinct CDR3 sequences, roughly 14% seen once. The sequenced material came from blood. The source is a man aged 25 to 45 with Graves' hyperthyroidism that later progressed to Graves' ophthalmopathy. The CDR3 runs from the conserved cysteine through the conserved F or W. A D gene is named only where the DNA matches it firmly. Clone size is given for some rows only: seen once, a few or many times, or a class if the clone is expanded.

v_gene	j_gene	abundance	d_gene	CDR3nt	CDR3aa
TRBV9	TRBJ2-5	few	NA	TGTGCCAGCAGCGAGCGACAGGCCATAGAGACCCAGTACTTC	CASSERQAIETQYF
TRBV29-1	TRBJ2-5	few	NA	TGCAGCGTTGACAGCCAAGAGACCCAGTACTTC	CSVDSQETQYF
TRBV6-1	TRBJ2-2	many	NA	TGTGCCAGCAGTGAACCTCCGGCCGGGGAGCTGTTTTTT	CASSEPPAGELFF
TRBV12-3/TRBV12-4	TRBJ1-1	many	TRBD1	TGTGCCAGCAGCCGGCGGACAGGGAAGGTCCTTAACACTGAAGCTTTCTTT	CASSRRTGKVLNTEAFF
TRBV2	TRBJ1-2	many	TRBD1	TGTGCCAGCAGTGGTGGGGGACAGGGCCTCTATGGCTACACCTTC	CASSGGGQGLYGYTF
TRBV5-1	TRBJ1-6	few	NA	TGCGCCAGCAGCTCCCTTCACAATTCACCCCTCCACTTT	CASSSLHNSPLHF
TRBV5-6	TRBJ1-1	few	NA	TGTGCCAGCGCCGGGGTCACGAACACTGAAGCTTTCTTT	CASAGVTNTEAFF
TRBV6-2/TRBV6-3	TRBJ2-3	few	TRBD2	TGTGCCAGCAGTTACTCGGGACTAGCGGGGCCCTCAGATACGCAGTATTTT	CASSYSGLAGPSDTQYF
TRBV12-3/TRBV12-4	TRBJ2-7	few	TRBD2	TGTGCCAGCAGTTATAGCGGGGCCTACGAGCAGTACTTC	CASSYSGAYEQYF
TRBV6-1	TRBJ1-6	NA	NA	TGTGCCAGCAGACCCCCGGGACATTATAATTCACCCCTCCACTTT	CASRPPGHYNSPLHF